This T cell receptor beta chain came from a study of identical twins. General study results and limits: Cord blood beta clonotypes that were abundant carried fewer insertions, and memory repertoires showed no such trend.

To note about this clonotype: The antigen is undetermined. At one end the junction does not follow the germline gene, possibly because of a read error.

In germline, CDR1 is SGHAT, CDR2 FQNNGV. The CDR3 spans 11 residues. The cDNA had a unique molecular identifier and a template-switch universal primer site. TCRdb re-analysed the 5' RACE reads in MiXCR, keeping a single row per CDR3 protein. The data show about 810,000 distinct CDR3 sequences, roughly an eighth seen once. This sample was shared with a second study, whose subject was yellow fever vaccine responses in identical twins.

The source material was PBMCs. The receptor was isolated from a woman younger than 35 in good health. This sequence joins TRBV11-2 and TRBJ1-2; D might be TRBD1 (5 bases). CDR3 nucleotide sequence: TGTGCCAGCAGCTCTGGGTGGGACGGATCCTTC. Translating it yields CASSSGWDGSF.